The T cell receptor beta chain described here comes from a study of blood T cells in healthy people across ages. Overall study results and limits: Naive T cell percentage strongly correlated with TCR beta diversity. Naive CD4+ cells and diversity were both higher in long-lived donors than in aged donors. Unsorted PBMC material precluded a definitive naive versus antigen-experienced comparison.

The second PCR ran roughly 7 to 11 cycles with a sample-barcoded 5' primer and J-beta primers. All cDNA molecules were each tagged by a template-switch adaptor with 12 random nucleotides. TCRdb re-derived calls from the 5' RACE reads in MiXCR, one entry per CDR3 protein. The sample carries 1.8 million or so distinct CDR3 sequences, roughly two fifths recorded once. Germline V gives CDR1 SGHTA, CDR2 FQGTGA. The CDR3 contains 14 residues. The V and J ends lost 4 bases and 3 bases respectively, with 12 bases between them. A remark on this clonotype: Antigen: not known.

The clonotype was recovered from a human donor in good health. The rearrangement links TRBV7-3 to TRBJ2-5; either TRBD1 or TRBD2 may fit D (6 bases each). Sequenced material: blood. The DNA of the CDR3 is TGTGCCAGCAGCTATACAGGGAGGAAAGAGACCCAGTACTTC. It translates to CASSYTGRKETQYF.